The 13 T cell receptor beta chains in this list originate from one sample, sequenced in a study of vaccination and CD4 T cells after COVID-19 (dated 2022 in TCRdb). The treatment or condition label of this sample denotes: roughly 10-day PBMC culture with coronavirus spike peptide pools or control peptides (ViraFEST assay). Library preparation used PCR. TCRdb lists the instrument as Illumina iSeq 100. DNA from cultured CD4+ T cells was subjected to TCR sequencing with the Oncomine TCR Beta short-read assay at the Johns Hopkins FTIC core. In-frame beta chains were kept once TCRdb had trimmed the public reads at Q25 with fastp and called clones with MiXCR. Identical CDR3 protein sequences are pooled into one entry, listed with their most common genes and DNA. Recorded for this sample are about 20,000 distinct CDR3 sequences; around 83% of them occurred a single time. Approximately 18% of the sample is taken by the ten largest.

The antigens for these receptors are not known. The starting material was CD4+ T cells from blood, cultured in vitro, obtained after SARS-CoV-2 vaccination. These receptor sequences come from a human donor who received a COVID-19 vaccine.

V gene TRBV20-1 combines with J gene TRBJ1-1; 7 bases match TRBD1. The trim removed 2 bases at V and 1 base at J, leaving 1 base unmatched. Germline-derived CDR1 and CDR2 are DFQATT and SNEGSKA (reference sequence). This CDR3 region has 13 residues. CDR3 residues: CSARWTGNTEAFF. CDR3 sequence (DNA): TGCAGTGCTAGATGGACAGGGAACACTGAAGCTTTCTTT.

The V gene is TRBV7-9, the J gene TRBJ1-2; D not certain. With 5 bases removed from V and 0 bases from J, the gap between germline ends came to 22 bases. The V gene's germline CDR1 is SEHNR and CDR2 FQNEAQ (reference sequence). The CDR3 has 18 amino acids. CDR3 in amino acids: CASSPPDPGVRANYGYTF. The CDR3 DNA is TGTGCCAGCAGCCCCCCCGACCCCGGCGTCAGAGCTAACTATGGCTACACCTTC.

The chain employs TRBV10-3 and TRBJ1-1; D unresolved. Deletions cut 10 bases from V and 0 bases from J, with 12 bases between. This CDR3 is 13 amino acids long. From germline, CDR1 is ENHRY and CDR2 SYGVKD. CDR3 coding DNA: TGTGCCACGACGACGGCGGTGAACACTGAAGCTTTCTTT. The encoded protein is CATTTAVNTEAFF.

For the CDR3, the DNA is TGTGCCAGCAGTCGACCTAGCGGGGGTCTCGCAGATACGCAGTATTTT. It is translated as CASSRPSGGLADTQYF. This sequence joins TRBV6-2 or TRBV6-3 and TRBJ2-3; TRBD2 matches at 10 bases. Germline V lookup: CDR1 MNHEY, CDR2 SVGEGT. CDR3 length: 16 amino acids. J gave up 4 bases and V 5 bases, and 9 bases lay outside the gene matches.

The chain couples TRBV7-2 to TRBJ2-5, with no clear D. V gave up 4 bases and J gave up 0 bases, with 6 bases separating them. CDR1 and CDR2 from the germline V gene are SGHTA and FQGNSA. CDR3 length: 13 residues. The CDR3 nucleotides read TGTGCCAGCAGCTCCCTGTACCAAGAGACCCAGTACTTC. Its translation is CASSSLYQETQYF.

The gene calls are TRBV20-1 and TRBJ2-3, with D perhaps TRBD2 (6 bases). The germline V gene has CDR1 DFQATT and CDR2 SNEGSKA (reference sequence). The CDR3 consists of 14 residues. Trimming left V 3 bases short and J 2 bases short, with 12 bases between. The CDR3 bases are TGCAGTGCTAGTCGTGGGGGGACCACAGATACGCAGTATTTT. Residues: CSASRGGTTDTQYF.

This clonotype was recorded once. Germline and junction disagree at one end, which may indicate a read error. This chain joins TRBV20-1 and TRBJ1-1; 7 bases fit TRBD1. The CDR3 contains 14 residues. CDR1 is DFQATT and CDR2 is SNEGSKA in the germline V gene (reference sequence). This chain's CDR3 is CSARETGVNIEAFF. The CDR3 DNA sequence: TGCAGTGCTAGAGAAACAGGGGTGAACATTGAAGCTTTCTTT.

A word on this clonotype: The germline gene is not matched at one end of the junction; a read error may be the cause. The CDR3 sequence: CTSSIDRGSAEAFF. The CDR3 DNA reads TGTACCAGTAGTATCGACAGGGGATCCGCTGAAGCTTTCTTT. The chain links TRBV19 to TRBJ1-1; 8 bases agree with TRBD1. This CDR3 spans 14 amino acids. The germline V gene has CDR1 LNHDA and CDR2 SQIVND (reference sequence).

This sequence joins TRBV2 and TRBJ1-6; 9 nucleotides agree with TRBD1. Germline lookup yields CDR1 SNHLY and CDR2 FYNNEI. CDR3 length equals 16 residues. The junction had 8 bases not matched to a gene; V was cut back by 4 bases and J by 7 bases. The CDR3 reads CASSVGQGKGNSPLHF. For the CDR3, the DNA is TGTGCCAGCAGTGTGGGACAGGGAAAAGGAAATTCACCCCTCCACTTT. Combining the CDR3 with reference TRBV2 and TRBJ1-6 gives the whole variable domain EPEVTQTPSHQVTQMGQEVILRCVPISNHLYFYWYRQILGQKVEFLVSFYNNEISEKSEIFDDQFSVERPDGSNFTLKIRSTKLEDSAMYFCASSVGQGKGNSPLHFGNGTRLTVT.

In regard to this clonotype: This could be a read error, since a much larger clone is one nucleotide away. This chain uses TRBV5-1 with TRBJ1-3; TRBD1 is a possible D gene (6 bases). There are 13 residues in the CDR3. Germline loops: CDR1 SGHRS, CDR2 YFSETQ. The CDR3 sequence: CASTPLQGSTIHF. In nucleotides, the CDR3 is TGCGCCAGCACCCCTCTACAGGGAAGCACCATACATTTT.

The chain is built from TRBV24-1 and TRBJ1-5; the D gene is possibly TRBD1 (5 bases). This CDR3 is built from 12 residues. Germline CDR1 KGHDR, CDR2 SFDVKD. Trimming removed 4 bases from V and 6 bases from J, with 6 bases in between. In DNA, the CDR3 is TGTGCCACCAGTGAGGGGGGTCAGCCCCAGCATTTT. It encodes CATSEGGQPQHF.

This chain joins TRBV2 and TRBJ2-3; D is unresolved. This CDR3 has 13 amino acids. Trimming shortened V by 1 base and J by 4 bases, and 6 bases separated the two germline ends. The germline V gene encodes CDR1 SNHLY and CDR2 FYNNEI. The CDR3 DNA reads TGTGCCAGCAGTGAAGATGGCCCAGATACGCAGTATTTT. Protein sequence: CASSEDGPDTQYF.

The gene calls are TRBV10-3 and TRBJ2-2, with TRBD2 matching over 9 bases. The CDR3 extends over 12 amino acids. V was clipped by 6 bases and J by 7 bases; unmatched bases: 0. CDR1 is ENHRY, CDR2 SYGVKD, per germline. CDR3 DNA: TGTGCCATCAGACTAGCGGGCGGGGAGCTGTTTTTT. Its protein is CAIRLAGGELFF.